This TCR beta chain was profiled in a study of blood T cell repertoires in COVID-19. Whole-study context: T cells, B-cell-depleted T cells, or PBMCs provided the cDNA or gDNA that served as material.

CDR1 is LGHNT, CDR2 FRNRAP, per germline. CDR3 length equals 19 residues. The ends lost 0 bases at V and 3 bases at J; junction bases unmatched: 14. Original processing notes: Nucleated cell counts were estimated from reference gene primer amplification. Sequencing used immunoSEQ multiplex PCR; TCRdb keeps in-frame clones, though not all of them. V and J calls and clone size are copied from that table; D and trimming were computed from the DNA. The sample has roughly 160,000 clones; approximately 84% are singletons. V usage is TRBV12-5 and J usage is TRBJ1-3; 7 positions agree with TRBD1. The sequencing input was peripheral blood. This TCR came from a woman older than 75 with COVID-19, enrolled during active disease. The CDR3 DNA reads TGTGCTAGTGGTTTGGTGAGGGGGCGGCCTAACATACTTGGAAACACCATATATTTT. It codes for CASGLVRGRPNILGNTIYF.